This TCR beta chain is drawn from a study of T cell repertoires in cytomegalovirus infection. Study-wide context: Evidence of both CMV infection and a matching HLA type came from public TCR beta signatures.

TCRdb reprocessed the reads with MiXCR, giving one entry per CDR3 protein. The repertoire includes more than 150,000 distinct CDR3 sequences, roughly a quarter of them detected once, and 11% sits in the top ten. Study observations and caveats: In two of eight donors, the top clonotype was HLA-C-restricted CMV-specific.

The CDR3 is 13 amino acids. The ends were cut back, 1 base at V and 6 bases at J, with 7 bases in the middle. Germline lookup yields CDR1 SGHTA and CDR2 FQGNSA. This clonotype appeared many times. Its antigen is still unknown. Sequenced material: PBMCs. This clonotype was obtained from a human donor in good health (CMV status not recorded). Some clones in this sample may be carry-over from other donors' samples. This chain joins TRBV7-2 and TRBJ1-5; D remains ambiguous. CDR3 amino acids: CASSLESVQPQHF. CDR3 nucleotide sequence: TGTGCCAGCAGCTTAGAAAGTGTTCAGCCCCAGCATTTT. Variable domain in full (rest from reference TRBV7-2 and TRBJ1-5): GAGVSQSPSNKVTEKGKDVELRCDPISGHTALYWYRQSLGQGLEFLIYFQGNSAPDKSGLPSDRFSAERTGGSVSTLTIQRTQQEDSAVYLCASSLESVQPQHFGDGTRLSIL.